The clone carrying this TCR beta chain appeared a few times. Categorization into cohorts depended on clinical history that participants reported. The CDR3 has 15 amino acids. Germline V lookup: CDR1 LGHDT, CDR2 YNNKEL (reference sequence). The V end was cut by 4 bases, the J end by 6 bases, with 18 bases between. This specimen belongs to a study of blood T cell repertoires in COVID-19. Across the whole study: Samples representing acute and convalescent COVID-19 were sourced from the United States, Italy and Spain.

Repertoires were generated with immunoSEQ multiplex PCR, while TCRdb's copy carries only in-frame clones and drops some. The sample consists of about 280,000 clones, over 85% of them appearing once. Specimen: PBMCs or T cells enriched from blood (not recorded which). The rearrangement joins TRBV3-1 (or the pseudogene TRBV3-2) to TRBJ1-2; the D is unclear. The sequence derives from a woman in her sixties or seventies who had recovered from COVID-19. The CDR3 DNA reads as TGTGCCAGCAGCCCACATGGAGAAGCTCGTCATGGCTACACCTTC. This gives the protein CASSPHGEARHGYTF.